This T cell receptor (beta chain) was captured by sequencing in a study of CD8+ T cells in alopecia areata. Study as a whole: Treatment comprised oral tofacitinib, 5 to 10 mg twice daily, in treated patients. Study-wide findings and caveats: Relative to normal scalp, lesional scalp, especially alopecia totalis/universalis, showed higher clonality.

Extracted RNA was reverse transcribed, and the resulting cDNA served as sequencing template. The repertoire was sequenced with immunoSEQ multiplex PCR; TCRdb's copy has only in-frame clones and lacks some. The data show about 150,000 clones, about 60% seen once. V lost 4 bases, J lost 5 bases, and 2 bases stayed unmatched. CDR1 is SGDLS and CDR2 is YYNGEE in the germline V gene. This CDR3 spans 13 amino acids. This clone has a handful of counts. What it recognizes is unknown. Sample: CD4+ T cells sorted from blood, taken at week 0. This chain links TRBV9 with TRBJ2-5; TRBD2 aligns across 10 bases. This receptor was taken from a human donor with alopecia areata. CDR3 nucleotide sequence: TGTGCCAGCAGCTTGGGACTAGCGGAGACCCAGTACTTC. Its translation: CASSLGLAETQYF. The variable domain in full, with the rest retrieved from reference TRBV9 and TRBJ2-5, is DSGVTQTPKHLITATGQRVTLRCSPRSGDLSVYWYQQSLDQGLQFLIQYYNGEERAKGNILERFSAQQFPDLHSELNLSSLELGDSALYFCASSLGLAETQYFGPGTRLLVL.